This T cell receptor (beta chain) stems from a study of T cells after yellow fever vaccination. For the study at large: Fractions of low cell number were prepared using SMART-Seq v4 Ultra Low Input.

TCRdb reanalysed the 5' RACE reads using MiXCR and keeps one entry per CDR3 protein. Here the sample spans some 250,000 distinct CDR3 sequences, roughly 4% being singletons. This clonotype has a handful of counts. In germline, CDR1 is LGHDT, CDR2 YNNKEL (reference sequence). This CDR3 is built from 14 residues. V lost 4 bases, J lost 5 bases, and 5 bases stayed unmatched. The sample in question was PBMCs, obtained 15 days after the yellow fever booster vaccination. This clonotype was obtained from a man aged 18 to 29 who received the YFV17D yellow fever vaccine. This rearrangement joins TRBV3-1 to TRBJ2-1, with 7 positions matching TRBD2. For the CDR3, the DNA is TGTGCCAGCAGCCGGGGACTAAATAACAATGAGCAGTTCTTC. It is translated as CASSRGLNNNEQFF.